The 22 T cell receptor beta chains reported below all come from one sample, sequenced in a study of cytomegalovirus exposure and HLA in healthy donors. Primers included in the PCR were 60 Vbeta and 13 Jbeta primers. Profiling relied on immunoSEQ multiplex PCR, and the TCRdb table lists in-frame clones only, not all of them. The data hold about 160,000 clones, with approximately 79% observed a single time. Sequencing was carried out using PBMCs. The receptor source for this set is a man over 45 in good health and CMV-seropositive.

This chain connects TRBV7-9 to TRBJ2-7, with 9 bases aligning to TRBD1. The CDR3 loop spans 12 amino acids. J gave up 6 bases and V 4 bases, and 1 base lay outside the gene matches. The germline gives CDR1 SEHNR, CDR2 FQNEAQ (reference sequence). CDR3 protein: CASSWGQGEQYF. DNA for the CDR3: TGTGCCAGCAGCTGGGGACAGGGCGAGCAGTACTTC.

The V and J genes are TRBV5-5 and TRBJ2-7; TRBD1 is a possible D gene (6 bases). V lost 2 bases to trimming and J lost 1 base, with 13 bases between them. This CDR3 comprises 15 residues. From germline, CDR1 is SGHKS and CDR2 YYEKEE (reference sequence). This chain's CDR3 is CASSFGPGDSYEQYF. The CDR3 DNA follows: TGTGCCAGCAGCTTCGGTCCAGGGGATTCCTACGAGCAGTACTTC.

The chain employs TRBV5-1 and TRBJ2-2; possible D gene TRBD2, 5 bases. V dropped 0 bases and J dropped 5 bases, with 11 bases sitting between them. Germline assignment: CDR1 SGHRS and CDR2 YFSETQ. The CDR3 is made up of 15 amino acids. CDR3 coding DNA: TGCGCCAGCAGCTTGGTAGGCGGGCAAACCGGGGAGCTGTTTTTT. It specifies CASSLVGGQTGELFF.

CDR3 sequence (DNA): TGTGCCAGCTCACCCATCCAGGGGAGTGGGAATGAGCAGTTCTTC. Translation: CASSPIQGSGNEQFF. This chain links TRBV18 with TRBJ2-1; D possibly corresponds to TRBD1 (6 bases). This CDR3 contains 15 residues. Deletions cut 3 bases from V and 7 bases from J, with 16 bases between. Germline V gene data show CDR1 as KGHSH and CDR2 as LQKENI. Full variable domain (remainder filled in from reference TRBV18 and TRBJ2-1): NAGVMQNPRHLVRRRGQEARLRCSPMKGHSHVYWYRQLPEEGLKFMVYLQKENIIDESGMPKERFSAEFPKEGPSILRIQQVVRGDSAAYFCASSPIQGSGNEQFFGPGTRLTVL.

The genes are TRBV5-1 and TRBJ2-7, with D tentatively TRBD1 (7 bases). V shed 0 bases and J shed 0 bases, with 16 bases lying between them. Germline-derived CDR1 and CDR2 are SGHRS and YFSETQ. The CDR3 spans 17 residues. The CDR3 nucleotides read TGCGCCAGCAGCTTGGCCCCCACAGGGGACTTCTCCTACGAGCAGTACTTC. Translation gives CASSLAPTGDFSYEQYF.

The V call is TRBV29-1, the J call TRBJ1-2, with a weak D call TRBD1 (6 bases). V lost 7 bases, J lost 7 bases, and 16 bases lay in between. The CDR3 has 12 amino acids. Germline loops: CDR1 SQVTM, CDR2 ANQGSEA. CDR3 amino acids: CSAEGGPAGYTF. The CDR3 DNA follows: TGCAGCGCTGAGGGGGGTCCCGCTGGCTACACCTTC.

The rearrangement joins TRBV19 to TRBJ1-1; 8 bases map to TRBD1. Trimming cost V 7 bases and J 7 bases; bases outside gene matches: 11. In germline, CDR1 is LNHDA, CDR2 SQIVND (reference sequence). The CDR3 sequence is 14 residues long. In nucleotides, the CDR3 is TGTGCCAGTACACTTCTCGCAGGGGGCGGTGAAGCTTTCTTT. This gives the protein CASTLLAGGGEAFF.

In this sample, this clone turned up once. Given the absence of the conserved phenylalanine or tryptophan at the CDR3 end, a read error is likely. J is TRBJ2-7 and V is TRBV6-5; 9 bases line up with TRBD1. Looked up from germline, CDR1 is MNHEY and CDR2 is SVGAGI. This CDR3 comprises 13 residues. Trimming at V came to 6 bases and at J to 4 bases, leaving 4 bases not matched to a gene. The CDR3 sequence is CASSRTGVYEQYL. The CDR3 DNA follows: TGTGCCAGCAGCCGGACAGGGGTTTACGAGCAGTACCTC.

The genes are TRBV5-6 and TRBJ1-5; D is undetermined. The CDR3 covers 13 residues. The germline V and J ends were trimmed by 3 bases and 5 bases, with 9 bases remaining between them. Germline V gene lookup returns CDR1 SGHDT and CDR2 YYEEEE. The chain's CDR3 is CASSSGGDQPQHF. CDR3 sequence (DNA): TGTGCCAGCAGCTCCGGCGGGGATCAGCCCCAGCATTTT.

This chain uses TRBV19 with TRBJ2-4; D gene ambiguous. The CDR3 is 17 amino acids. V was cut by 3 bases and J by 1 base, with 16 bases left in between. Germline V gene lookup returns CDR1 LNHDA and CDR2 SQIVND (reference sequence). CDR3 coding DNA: TGTGCCAGTAGTATGCCATTAGGTGCACAGGCCAAAAACATTCAGTACTTC. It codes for CASSMPLGAQAKNIQYF.

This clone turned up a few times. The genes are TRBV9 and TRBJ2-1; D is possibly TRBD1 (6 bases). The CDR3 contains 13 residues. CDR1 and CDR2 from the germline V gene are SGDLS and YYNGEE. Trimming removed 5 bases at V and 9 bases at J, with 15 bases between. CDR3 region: CASRLGTLGEQFF. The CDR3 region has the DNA TGTGCCAGCAGACTAGGGACACTGGGTGAGCAGTTCTTC.

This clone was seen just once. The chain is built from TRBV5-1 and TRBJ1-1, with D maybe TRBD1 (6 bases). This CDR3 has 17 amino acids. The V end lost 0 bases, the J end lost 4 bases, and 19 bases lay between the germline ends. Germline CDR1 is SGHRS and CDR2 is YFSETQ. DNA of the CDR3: TGCGCCAGCAGCTTGGTCCGAGACAGGCGACGCCCCACTGAAGCTTTCTTT. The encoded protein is CASSLVRDRRRPTEAFF.

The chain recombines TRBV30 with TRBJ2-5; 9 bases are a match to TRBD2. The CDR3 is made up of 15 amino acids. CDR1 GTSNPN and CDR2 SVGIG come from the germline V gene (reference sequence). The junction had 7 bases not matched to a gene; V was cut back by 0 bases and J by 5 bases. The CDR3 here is CAWSVPAGGWETQYF. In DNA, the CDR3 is TGTGCCTGGAGTGTACCGGCGGGAGGGTGGGAGACCCAGTACTTC.

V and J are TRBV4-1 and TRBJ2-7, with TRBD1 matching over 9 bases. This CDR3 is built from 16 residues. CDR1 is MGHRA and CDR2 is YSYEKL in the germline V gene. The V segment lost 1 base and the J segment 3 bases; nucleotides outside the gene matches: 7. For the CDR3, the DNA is TGCGCCAGCAGCCAAGGCTGGGACAGGGCAGGCTACGAGCAGTACTTC. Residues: CASSQGWDRAGYEQYF.

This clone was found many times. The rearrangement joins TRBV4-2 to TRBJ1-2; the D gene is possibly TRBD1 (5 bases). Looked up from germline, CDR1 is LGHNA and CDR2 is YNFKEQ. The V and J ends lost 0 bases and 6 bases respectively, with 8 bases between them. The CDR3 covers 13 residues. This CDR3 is CASSQDVRDGYTF. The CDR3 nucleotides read TGTGCCAGCAGCCAAGATGTCAGGGATGGCTACACCTTC.

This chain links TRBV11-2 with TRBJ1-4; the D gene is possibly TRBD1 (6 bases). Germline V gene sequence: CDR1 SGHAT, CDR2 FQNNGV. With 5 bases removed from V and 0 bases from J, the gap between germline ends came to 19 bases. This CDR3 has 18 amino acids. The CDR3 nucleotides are TGTGCCAGCAGCCTGCTTTCGGGGACATACGCAACTAATGAAAAACTGTTTTTT. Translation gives CASSLLSGTYATNEKLFF.

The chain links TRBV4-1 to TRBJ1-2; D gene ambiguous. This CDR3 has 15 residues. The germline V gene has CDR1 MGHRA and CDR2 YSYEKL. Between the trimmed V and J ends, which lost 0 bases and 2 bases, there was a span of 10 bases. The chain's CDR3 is CASSQERNSNYGYTF. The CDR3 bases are TGCGCCAGCAGCCAAGAAAGGAACAGCAACTATGGCTACACCTTC.

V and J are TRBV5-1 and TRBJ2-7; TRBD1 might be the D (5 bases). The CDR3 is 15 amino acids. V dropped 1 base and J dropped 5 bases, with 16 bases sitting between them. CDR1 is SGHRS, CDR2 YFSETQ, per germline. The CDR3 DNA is TGCGCCAGCAGCTTGTCCCCAGGGCTCAAGAACGAGCAGTACTTC. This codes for CASSLSPGLKNEQYF.

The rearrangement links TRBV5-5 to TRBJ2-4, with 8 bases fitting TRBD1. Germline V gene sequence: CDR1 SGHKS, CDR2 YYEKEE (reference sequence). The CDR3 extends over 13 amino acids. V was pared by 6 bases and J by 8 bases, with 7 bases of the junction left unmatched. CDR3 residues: CASTEDREHIQYF. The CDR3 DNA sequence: TGTGCCAGCACTGAGGACAGGGAACACATTCAGTACTTC. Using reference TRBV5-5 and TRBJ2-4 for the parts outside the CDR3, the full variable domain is DAGVTQSPTHLIKTRGQQVTLRCSPISGHKSVSWYQQVLGQGPQFIFQYYEKEERGRGNFPDRFSARQFPNYSSELNVNALLLGDSALYLCASTEDREHIQYFGAGTRLSVL.

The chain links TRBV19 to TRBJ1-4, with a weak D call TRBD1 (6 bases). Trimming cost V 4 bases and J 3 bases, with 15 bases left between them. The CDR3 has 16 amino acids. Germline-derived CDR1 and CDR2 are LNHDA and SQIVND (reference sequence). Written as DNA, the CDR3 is TGTGCCAGTAGTAGGGACCACGAGGGGGCTAATGAAAAACTGTTTTTT. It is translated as CASSRDHEGANEKLFF.

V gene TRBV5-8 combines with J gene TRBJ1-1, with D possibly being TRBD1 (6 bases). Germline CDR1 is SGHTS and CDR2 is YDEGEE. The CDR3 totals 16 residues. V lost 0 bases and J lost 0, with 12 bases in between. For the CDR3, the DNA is TGTGCCAGCAGCTTGGAACTCGGACAGTTGAACACTGAAGCTTTCTTT. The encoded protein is CASSLELGQLNTEAFF.

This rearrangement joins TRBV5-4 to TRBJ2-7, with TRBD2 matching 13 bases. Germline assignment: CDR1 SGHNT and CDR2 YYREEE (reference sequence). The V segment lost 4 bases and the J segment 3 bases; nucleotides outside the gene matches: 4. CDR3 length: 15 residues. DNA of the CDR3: TGTGCCAGCAGCCCGGGACTAGCGGGAATCTACGAGCAGTACTTC. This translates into CASSPGLAGIYEQYF. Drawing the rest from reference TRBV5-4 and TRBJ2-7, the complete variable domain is ETGVTQSPTHLIKTRGQQVTLRCSSQSGHNTVSWYQQALGQGPQFIFQYYREEENGRGNFPPRFSGLQFPNYSSELNVNALELDDSALYLCASSPGLAGIYEQYFGPGTRLTVT.